This record concerns one T cell receptor beta chain sequence. Only in-frame clones appear in the TCRdb table, and some are missing; sequencing was by immunoSEQ multiplex PCR. The sample records some 31,000 clones, about four fifths being singletons. The data derive from a study of T cell responses to AZD1222 COVID-19 vaccine. Trimming pared 3 bases from V and 7 bases from J, leaving 13 bases between. This CDR3 contains 14 residues. From germline, CDR1 is SGHTA and CDR2 FQGNSA. The J gene is TRBJ1-5, the V gene TRBV7-2; D is unresolved. This TCR came from an adult who received the AZD1222 COVID-19 vaccine. The source material was peripheral blood, sampled 28 days after the second AZD1222 dose. The CDR3 sequence: CASSFLGVAQPQHF. The DNA for the CDR3 is TGTGCCAGCAGCTTCCTCGGGGTCGCACAGCCCCAGCATTTT.